The clone carrying this TCR beta chain was counted at least ten times. Antigen: not known. These data are taken from a study of Graves' ophthalmopathy and Graves' hyperthyroidism. Across the study: The authors collected peripheral blood at initial diagnosis, before any treatment. Study results and caveats: With about 86% sensitivity and around 80% specificity, a 13-signature model separated ophthalmopathy from stable hyperthyroidism.

J lost 5 bases, V lost 3 bases, and 4 bases had no gene match. CDR1 and CDR2 from the germline V gene are SEHNR and FQNEAQ (reference sequence). This CDR3 is 15 amino acids long. Using RNA transcripts, the TCR beta CDR3 regions were amplified. Second-round multiplex PCR came after a first-round RT-PCR that employed HTBI primers. Using its own MiXCR run on the multiplex PCR reads, TCRdb lists one record per CDR3 protein. The sample has more than 550,000 distinct CDR3 sequences, under 50% seen once; the top ten hold roughly 3.5%. The TCR sequence derives from an adult man with Graves' ophthalmopathy. The sequencing sample was made of peripheral blood. V and J are TRBV7-9 and TRBJ1-5, with 10 positions matching TRBD1. The CDR3 DNA reads as TGTGCCAGCAGCTTTGGGACAGGGGTGGATCAGCCCCAGCATTTT. The encoded protein is CASSFGTGVDQPQHF.